A single sample is the source of the 20 T cell receptor beta chains below, sequenced in a study of blood T cell repertoires in COVID-19. TCRdb's table, derived via immunoSEQ multiplex PCR, lists solely in-frame clones and lacks some. Of some 83,000 clones listed, 84% are singletons. The material sequenced was peripheral blood. These TCRs come from a man aged 45-65 years with acute or convalescent COVID-19.

J is TRBJ2-1 and V is TRBV5-1; D is perhaps TRBD1 (7 bases). CDR3 length equals 14 residues. Germline CDR1 reads SGHRS; CDR2 reads YFSETQ. Between the trimmed V and J ends, which lost 7 bases and 1 base, there was a span of 12 bases. The CDR3 DNA follows: TGCGCCAGCGCTCAGGGGGGTTCCTACAATGAGCAGTTCTTC. Residues: CASAQGGSYNEQFF.

This chain joins TRBV12-3 or TRBV12-4 and TRBJ2-3; D not resolved. The V and J ends lost 2 bases and 2 bases respectively, with 5 bases between them. This CDR3 comprises 13 residues. The CDR3 coding sequence is TGTGCCAGCAGTTTACCTCTCACAGATACGCAGTATTTT. Translated: CASSLPLTDTQYF.

The chain couples TRBV10-1 to TRBJ1-1; D gene ambiguous. This CDR3 is 13 amino acids long. Germline CDR1 is WNHNN and CDR2 is SYGVQD (reference sequence). V was cut by 8 bases and J by 1 base, with 11 bases left in between. The CDR3: CASRADWNTEAFF. CDR3 DNA: TGCGCCAGCCGCGCGGACTGGAACACTGAAGCTTTCTTT.

J is TRBJ2-2 and V is TRBV5-1, with 12 bases lining up with TRBD2. The CDR3 loop spans 15 amino acids. CDR1 is SGHRS and CDR2 is YFSETQ in the germline V gene. V shed 7 bases, J shed 5 bases, and the junction held 6 bases outside the gene matches. The CDR3 sequence: CASLTTSGSTGELFF. In nucleotides, the CDR3 is TGCGCCAGCTTGACGACTAGCGGGAGTACCGGGGAGCTGTTTTTT.

V is TRBV5-1 and J is TRBJ2-1, with TRBD1 identical over 10 bases. Germline V gene sequence: CDR1 SGHRS, CDR2 YFSETQ. V gave up 4 bases and J gave up 5 bases; unmatched junction bases: 3. The CDR3 is 14 amino acids. CDR3: CASSTGQGDNEQFF. CDR3 coding DNA: TGCGCCAGCAGCACTGGACAGGGGGACAATGAGCAGTTCTTC.

This sequence joins TRBV27 and TRBJ2-2; 8 positions match TRBD1. The germline V gene encodes CDR1 MNHEY and CDR2 SMNVEV (reference sequence). The CDR3 spans 16 residues. V was clipped by 5 bases and J by 3 bases; unmatched bases: 8. The CDR3 is CASSDSGGPYTGELFF. In DNA form, the CDR3 reads TGTGCCAGCAGTGACTCAGGGGGCCCATACACCGGGGAGCTGTTTTTT.

The chain carries TRBV7-2 and TRBJ2-1; D perhaps matches TRBD2 (6 bases). V dropped 5 bases and J dropped 11 bases, with 19 bases sitting between them. The CDR3 has 14 residues. Germline loops: CDR1 SGHTA, CDR2 FQGNSA. The CDR3 region is CASSGLRTGTQQFF. The CDR3 DNA follows: TGTGCCAGCAGCGGACTAAGAACCGGGACTCAGCAGTTCTTC.

About this clone: The same CDR3 can be traced to other DNA sequences in this sample. The chain links TRBV12-3 or TRBV12-4 to TRBJ2-3; D remains unclear. Trimming shortened V by 3 bases and J by 6 bases, and 7 bases separated the two germline ends. The CDR3 runs 12 residues. The CDR3, as DNA: TGTGCCAGCAGTTTGAGGTCGGATACGCAGTATTTT. Residues: CASSLRSDTQYF.

This chain joins TRBV18 and TRBJ1-5, with D unclear. The CDR3 is 13 residues long. The germline V and J ends were trimmed by 6 bases and 5 bases, with 11 bases remaining between them. Germline CDR1 is KGHSH and CDR2 is LQKENI. As DNA, the CDR3 is TGTGCCAGCTCTCCGAACATTGATCAGCCCCAGCATTTT. It specifies CASSPNIDQPQHF.

CDR3 DNA sequence: TGTGCCAGCAGCCCAAAGGGGGGGATCGAAGAGACCCAGTACTTC. Protein sequence: CASSPKGGIEETQYF. The gene calls are TRBV7-6 and TRBJ2-5, with D tentatively TRBD2 (7 bases). The CDR3 sequence is 15 residues long. V was trimmed by 5 bases and J by 3 bases, leaving 16 bases between them. Germline CDR1 and CDR2: SGHVS and FNYEAQ.

The chain has TRBV6-5 and TRBJ1-3; D gene ambiguous. There are 14 residues in the CDR3. Germline lookup yields CDR1 MNHEY and CDR2 SVGAGI. V gave up 0 bases and J gave up 4 bases, with 7 bases separating them. The CDR3 protein is CASSYSVAGNTIYF. The CDR3 region has the DNA TGTGCCAGCAGTTACTCCGTGGCCGGAAACACCATATATTTT.

This clone was seen more than once but under ten times. CDR3 DNA: TGTGCCAGCAGCTTTATTACTTACACAGATACGCAGTATTTT. This encodes CASSFITYTDTQYF. J is TRBJ2-3 and V is TRBV7-9, with D unclear. The CDR3 is 14 residues long. Trimming took 3 bases from V and 2 from J, leaving 9 bases between them. Germline V gene data show CDR1 as SEHNR and CDR2 as FQNEAQ (reference sequence).

This rearrangement joins TRBV7-9 to TRBJ2-5, with 8 positions matching TRBD1. The germline V gene has CDR1 SEHNR and CDR2 FQNEAQ (reference sequence). V trimming: 5 bases; J trimming: 1 base; junction bases outside the gene matches: 6. The CDR3 covers 15 residues. CDR3 in DNA: TGTGCCAGCAGCATTCACGGGACAGGCCAAGAGACCCAGTACTTC. This codes for CASSIHGTGQETQYF.

The chain couples TRBV30 to TRBJ2-5; TRBD1 matches 10 bases. Germline CDR1 GTSNPN, CDR2 SVGIG (reference sequence). The CDR3 length is 13 residues. Germline trimming cut 8 bases from V and 5 bases from J; bases unmatched to any gene: 8. The CDR3 reads CATQTGGLETQYF. CDR3 nucleotide sequence: TGTGCCACCCAGACAGGGGGCCTTGAGACCCAGTACTTC.

The genes are TRBV6-5 and TRBJ1-2; TRBD1 matches at 8 bases. The length of the CDR3 is 13 residues. Per the germline V gene, CDR1 is MNHEY and CDR2 is SVGAGI. V dropped 6 bases and J dropped 8; count of bases not matched to a gene: 8. The CDR3 DNA is TGTGCCAGCAGCGACCAACAGGGGGACGGCTACACCTTC. Protein product: CASSDQQGDGYTF.

V is TRBV15 and J is TRBJ2-1, with TRBD1 matching over 8 bases. V lost 0 bases and J lost 9; bases outside the gene matches: 10. CDR3 length: 16 residues. Germline values: CDR1 LNHNV, CDR2 YYDKDF (reference sequence). CDR3 loop: CATSRDQGAGGGEQFF. CDR3 sequence (DNA): TGTGCCACCAGCAGAGATCAGGGGGCCGGGGGCGGTGAGCAGTTCTTC. The complete variable domain, with remaining parts taken from reference TRBV15 and TRBJ2-1, reads DAMVIQNPRYQVTQFGKPVTLSCSQTLNHNVMYWYQQKSSQAPKLLFHYYDKDFNNEADTPDNFQSRRPNTSFCFLDIRSPGLGDTAMYLCATSRDQGAGGGEQFFGPGTRLTVL.

The chain links TRBV9 to TRBJ2-3, with TRBD2 matching over 14 bases. The CDR3 is made up of 16 amino acids. Germline values: CDR1 SGDLS, CDR2 YYNGEE. With 4 bases clipped from V and 3 bases from J, the junction kept 4 bases outside the gene matches. The CDR3 spells CASSYGTSGRTDTQYF. The CDR3 DNA reads TGTGCCAGCAGCTATGGGACTAGCGGGAGAACAGATACGCAGTATTTT.

The V and J genes are TRBV29-1 and TRBJ1-1; D is perhaps TRBD1 (6 bases). The V end lost 0 bases, the J end lost 1 base, and 12 bases lay between the germline ends. Germline V gives CDR1 SQVTM, CDR2 ANQGSEA. This CDR3 region has 15 residues. The CDR3 loop is CSVEERGGPNTEAFF. The CDR3 nucleotides read TGCAGCGTTGAAGAAAGGGGGGGCCCGAACACTGAAGCTTTCTTT.

This chain uses TRBV6-5 with TRBJ1-6; 9 nucleotides align to TRBD1. The CDR3 is 15 amino acids. CDR1 and CDR2 (germline): MNHEY, SVGAGI. The V segment lost 7 bases and the J segment 3 bases; nucleotides outside the gene matches: 4. CDR3 amino acids: CASKMTGGYNSPLHF. The CDR3 DNA is TGTGCCAGCAAGATGACAGGGGGCTATAATTCACCCCTCCACTTT.

The chain has TRBV9 and TRBJ1-3, with D maybe TRBD1 (5 bases). V was trimmed by 0 bases and J by 2 bases, leaving 12 bases between them. Germline V gene lookup returns CDR1 SGDLS and CDR2 YYNGEE. This CDR3 spans 16 amino acids. The CDR3 sequence is CASSVGDGGAGNTIYF. As DNA, the CDR3 is TGTGCCAGCAGCGTAGGGGACGGCGGGGCTGGAAACACCATATATTTT. Variable domain in full (rest from reference TRBV9 and TRBJ1-3): DSGVTQTPKHLITATGQRVTLRCSPRSGDLSVYWYQQSLDQGLQFLIQYYNGEERAKGNILERFSAQQFPDLHSELNLSSLELGDSALYFCASSVGDGGAGNTIYFGEGSWLTVV.